This T cell receptor (beta chain) came from a study of T cell responses to AZD1222 COVID-19 vaccine. As concerns this clone: Its cognate antigen is unknown.

The study, taken as a whole, reports: Variant regions that are unmutated are reportedly the target of nearly half of spike-specific TCRs. There were mostly white British donors and more females than males, and clonal diversity was possibly underestimated.

Libraries were prepared by immunoSEQ multiplex PCR; TCRdb keeps only in-frame clonotypes and omits some of them. The table shows about 140,000 clones, with about 92% occurring only once. CDR1 is SEHNR and CDR2 is FQNEAQ in the germline V gene (reference sequence). The V end was cut by 1 base, the J end by 6 bases, with 12 bases between. The CDR3 consists of 15 residues. Sequenced material: peripheral blood, taken after recovery from COVID-19. The gene calls are TRBV7-9 and TRBJ1-4, with D possibly matching TRBD1 (5 bases). This TCR came from an adult who had recovered from COVID-19. CDR3 sequence: CASSLGGGVDEKLFF. The DNA for the CDR3 is TGTGCCAGCAGCTTAGGTGGAGGGGTAGATGAAAAACTGTTTTTT.